This entry describes one T cell receptor beta chain. This entry is derived from a study of PD-L1 blockade in urothelial cancer. Spiking each PCR with synthetic TCR analog templates was performed. Assay: immunoSEQ multiplex PCR; the TCRdb copy retains only in-frame clones and omits some. The top ten clones hold 13% to 15% of a sample with about 45,000 clones, more than 75% of them seen once. V dropped 2 bases and J dropped 10 bases, with 18 bases sitting between them. CDR3 length equals 15 residues. Germline V gene sequence: CDR1 WNHNN, CDR2 SYGVQD (reference sequence). The sample in question was PBMCs, obtained around atezolizumab (anti-PD-L1) treatment. V is TRBV10-1 and J is TRBJ2-1, with D possibly TRBD2 on 6 matching bases. The receptor was isolated from a woman aged 55-69 years with urothelial cancer. The CDR3 bases are TGCGCCAGCAGTGAGGAAGAGTGGGTTAGCGGCGAGCAGTTCTTC. This codes for CASSEEEWVSGEQFF.